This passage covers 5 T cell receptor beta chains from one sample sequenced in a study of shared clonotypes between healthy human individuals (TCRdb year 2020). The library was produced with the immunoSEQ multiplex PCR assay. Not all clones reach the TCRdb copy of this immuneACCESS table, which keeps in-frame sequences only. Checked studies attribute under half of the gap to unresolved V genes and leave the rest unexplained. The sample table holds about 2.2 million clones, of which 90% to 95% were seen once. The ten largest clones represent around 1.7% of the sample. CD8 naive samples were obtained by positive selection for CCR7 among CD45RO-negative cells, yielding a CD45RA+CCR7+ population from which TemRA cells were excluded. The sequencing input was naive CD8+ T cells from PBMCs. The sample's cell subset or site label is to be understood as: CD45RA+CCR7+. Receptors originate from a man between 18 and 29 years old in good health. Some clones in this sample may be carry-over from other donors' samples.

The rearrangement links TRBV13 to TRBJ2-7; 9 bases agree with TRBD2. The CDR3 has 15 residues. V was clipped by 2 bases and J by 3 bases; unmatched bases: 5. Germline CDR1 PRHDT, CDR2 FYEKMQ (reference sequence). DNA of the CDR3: TGTGCCAGCAGCTTAAGGACTAGCGATCACTACGAGCAGTACTTC. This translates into CASSLRTSDHYEQYF.

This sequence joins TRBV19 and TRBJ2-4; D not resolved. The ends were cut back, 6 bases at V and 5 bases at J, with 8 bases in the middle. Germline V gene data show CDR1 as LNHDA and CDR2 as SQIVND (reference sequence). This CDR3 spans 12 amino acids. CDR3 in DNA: TGTGCCAGTAGGGCGATCGAAAACATTCAGTACTTC. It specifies CASRAIENIQYF.

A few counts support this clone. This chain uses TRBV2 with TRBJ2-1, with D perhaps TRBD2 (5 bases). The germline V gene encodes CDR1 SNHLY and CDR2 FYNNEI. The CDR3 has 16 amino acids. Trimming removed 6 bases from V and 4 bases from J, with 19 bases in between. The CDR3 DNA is TGTGCCAGCAGAGACCCGAACCGGGATCATTACAATGAGCAGTTCTTC. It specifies CASRDPNRDHYNEQFF.

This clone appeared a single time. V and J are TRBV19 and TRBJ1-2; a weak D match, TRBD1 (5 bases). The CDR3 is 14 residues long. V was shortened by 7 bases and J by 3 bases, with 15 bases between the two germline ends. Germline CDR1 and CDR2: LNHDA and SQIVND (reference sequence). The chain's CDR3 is CASKFSPGDYGYTF. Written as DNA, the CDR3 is TGTGCCAGTAAGTTCTCACCGGGGGACTATGGCTACACCTTC. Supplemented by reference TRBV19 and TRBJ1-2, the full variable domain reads DGGITQSPKYLFRKEGQNVTLSCEQNLNHDAMYWYRQDPGQGLRLIYYSQIVNDFQKGDIAEGYSVSREKKESFPLTVTSAQKNPTAFYLCASKFSPGDYGYTFGSGTRLTVV.

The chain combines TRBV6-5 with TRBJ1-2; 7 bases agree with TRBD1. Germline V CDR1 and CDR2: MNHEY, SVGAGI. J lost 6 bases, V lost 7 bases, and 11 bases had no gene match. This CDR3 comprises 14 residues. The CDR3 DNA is TGTGCCAGCAAGTTACTTAGGGGGCGGGATGGCTACACCTTC. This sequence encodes CASKLLRGRDGYTF.